Below are 9 T cell receptor beta chains sequenced from a single sample in a study of T cell responses to AZD1222 COVID-19 vaccine. Measured with immunoSEQ multiplex PCR; TCRdb has only the in-frame clones, and not every one. Of 150,000 to 200,000 clones in the sample, 85% to 95% are singletons; the top ten hold around 3.8%. The sample consisted of peripheral blood, taken on day 0 of AZD1222 vaccination. All receptors come from an adult in good health.

This chain joins TRBV7-9 and TRBJ2-3; D may correspond to TRBD1 or TRBD2 (7 bases each). The CDR3 contains 16 residues. V lost 5 bases, J lost 3 bases, and 18 bases lay in between. The germline V gene encodes CDR1 SEHNR and CDR2 FQNEAQ (reference sequence). This CDR3 is CASSRMTGRETDTQYF. CDR3 DNA: TGTGCCAGCAGCAGGATGACAGGGAGGGAGACAGATACGCAGTATTTT. Drawing the rest from reference TRBV7-9 and TRBJ2-3, the complete variable domain is DTGVSQNPRHKITKRGQNVTFRCDPISEHNRLYWYRQTLGQGPEFLTYFQNEAQLEKSRLLSDRFSAERPKGSFSTLEIQRTEQGDSAMYLCASSRMTGRETDTQYFGPGTRLTVL.

The chain combines TRBV5-1 with TRBJ1-1; D uncertain. CDR1 is SGHRS, CDR2 YFSETQ, per germline. V dropped 0 bases and J dropped 1 base, with 19 bases sitting between them. The CDR3 covers 18 residues. CDR3 protein: CASSLAGYGIRSNTEAFF. Here the CDR3 DNA reads TGCGCCAGCAGCTTGGCGGGATACGGGATACGGTCGAACACTGAAGCTTTCTTT.

V is TRBV6-5 and J is TRBJ2-7; the D gene is possibly TRBD2 (5 bases). The CDR3 totals 13 residues. In germline, CDR1 is MNHEY, CDR2 SVGAGI. Trimming left V 7 bases short and J 4 bases short, with 14 bases between. DNA of the CDR3: TGTGCCAGCAATTGGATGGAGGCGTACGAGCAGTACTTC. Amino acids: CASNWMEAYEQYF.

The genes are TRBV18 and TRBJ1-5; D gene uncertain. Looked up from germline, CDR1 is KGHSH and CDR2 is LQKENI. The length of the CDR3 is 17 residues. V gave up 2 bases and J gave up 0 bases, with 14 bases separating them. CDR3 DNA sequence: TGTGCCAGCTCACCAAGAGAGCGGCACTATAGCAATCAGCCCCAGCATTTT. Translation gives CASSPRERHYSNQPQHF. Based on the CDR3 plus reference TRBV18 and TRBJ1-5, the full variable domain is NAGVMQNPRHLVRRRGQEARLRCSPMKGHSHVYWYRQLPEEGLKFMVYLQKENIIDESGMPKERFSAEFPKEGPSILRIQQVVRGDSAAYFCASSPRERHYSNQPQHFGDGTRLSIL.

The rearrangement joins TRBV6-5 to TRBJ1-6; tentative D call: TRBD1 (5 bases). This CDR3 comprises 14 residues. Trimming left V 6 bases short and J 8 bases short, with 14 bases between. CDR1 and CDR2 from the germline V gene are MNHEY and SVGAGI. CDR3 loop: CASRVDSPHSPLHF. The CDR3 DNA reads as TGTGCCAGCAGGGTCGACAGCCCACATTCACCCCTCCACTTT.

The J gene is TRBJ1-1, the V gene TRBV4-1; D is unclear. This CDR3 region has 16 residues. Germline V gene sequence: CDR1 MGHRA, CDR2 YSYEKL. V was trimmed by 0 bases and J by 4 bases, leaving 15 bases between them. CDR3 DNA sequence: TGCGCCAGCAGCCAAGATTGGGGAGGGCTTGGCACTGAAGCTTTCTTT. It specifies CASSQDWGGLGTEAFF.

The chain is built from TRBV7-7 and TRBJ2-6; D gene ambiguous. V shed 5 bases and J shed 0 bases, with 8 bases lying between them. Germline V gene lookup returns CDR1 SSHAT and CDR2 FNYEAQ (reference sequence). The CDR3 contains 15 residues. Here the CDR3 reads CASSPQASGANVLTF. CDR3 in DNA: TGTGCCAGCAGCCCCCAGGCCTCTGGGGCCAACGTCCTGACTTTC.

The chain has TRBV14 and TRBJ2-7; D perhaps matches TRBD2 (6 bases). V was clipped by 1 base and J by 1 base, with 11 bases between them. Per the germline V gene, CDR1 is SGHDN and CDR2 is FVKESK. The CDR3 consists of 15 residues. The CDR3 here is CASSQVPGGSYEQYF. The DNA for the CDR3 is TGTGCCAGCAGCCAAGTGCCCGGGGGTTCCTACGAGCAGTACTTC.

V and J are TRBV27 and TRBJ1-1, with a tentative D call TRBD1 (5 bases). V was clipped by 5 bases and J by 2 bases, with 12 bases between them. The length of the CDR3 is 14 residues. Germline V gene lookup returns CDR1 MNHEY and CDR2 SMNVEV (reference sequence). CDR3 in amino acids: CASSPRQINTEAFF. The CDR3 nucleotides are TGTGCCAGCAGTCCCCGACAGATTAACACTGAAGCTTTCTTT.